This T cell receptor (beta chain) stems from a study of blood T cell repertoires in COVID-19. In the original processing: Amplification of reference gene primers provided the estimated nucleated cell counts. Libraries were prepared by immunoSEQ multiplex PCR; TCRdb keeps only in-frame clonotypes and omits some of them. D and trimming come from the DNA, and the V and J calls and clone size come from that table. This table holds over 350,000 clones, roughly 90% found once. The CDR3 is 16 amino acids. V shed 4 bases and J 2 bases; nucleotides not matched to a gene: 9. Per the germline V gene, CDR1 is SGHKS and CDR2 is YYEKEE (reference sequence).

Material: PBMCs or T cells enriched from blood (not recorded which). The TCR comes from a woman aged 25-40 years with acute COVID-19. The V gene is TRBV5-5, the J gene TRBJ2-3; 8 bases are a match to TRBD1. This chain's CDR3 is CASSPEQGVYTDTQYF. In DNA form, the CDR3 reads TGTGCCAGCAGCCCGGAACAGGGGGTGTACACAGATACGCAGTATTTT. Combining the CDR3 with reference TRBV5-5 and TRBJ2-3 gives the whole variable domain DAGVTQSPTHLIKTRGQQVTLRCSPISGHKSVSWYQQVLGQGPQFIFQYYEKEERGRGNFPDRFSARQFPNYSSELNVNALLLGDSALYLCASSPEQGVYTDTQYFGPGTRLTVL.